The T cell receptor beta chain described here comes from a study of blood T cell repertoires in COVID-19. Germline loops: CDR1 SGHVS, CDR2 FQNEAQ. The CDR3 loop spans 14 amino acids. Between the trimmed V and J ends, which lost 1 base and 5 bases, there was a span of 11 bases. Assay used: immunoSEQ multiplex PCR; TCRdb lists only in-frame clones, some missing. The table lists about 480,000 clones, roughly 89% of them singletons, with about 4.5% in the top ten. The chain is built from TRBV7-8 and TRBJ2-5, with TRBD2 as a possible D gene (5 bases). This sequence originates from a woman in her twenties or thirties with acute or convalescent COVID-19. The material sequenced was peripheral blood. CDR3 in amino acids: CASSLVRGMETQYF. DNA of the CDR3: TGTGCCAGCAGCTTAGTTCGGGGTATGGAGACCCAGTACTTC.